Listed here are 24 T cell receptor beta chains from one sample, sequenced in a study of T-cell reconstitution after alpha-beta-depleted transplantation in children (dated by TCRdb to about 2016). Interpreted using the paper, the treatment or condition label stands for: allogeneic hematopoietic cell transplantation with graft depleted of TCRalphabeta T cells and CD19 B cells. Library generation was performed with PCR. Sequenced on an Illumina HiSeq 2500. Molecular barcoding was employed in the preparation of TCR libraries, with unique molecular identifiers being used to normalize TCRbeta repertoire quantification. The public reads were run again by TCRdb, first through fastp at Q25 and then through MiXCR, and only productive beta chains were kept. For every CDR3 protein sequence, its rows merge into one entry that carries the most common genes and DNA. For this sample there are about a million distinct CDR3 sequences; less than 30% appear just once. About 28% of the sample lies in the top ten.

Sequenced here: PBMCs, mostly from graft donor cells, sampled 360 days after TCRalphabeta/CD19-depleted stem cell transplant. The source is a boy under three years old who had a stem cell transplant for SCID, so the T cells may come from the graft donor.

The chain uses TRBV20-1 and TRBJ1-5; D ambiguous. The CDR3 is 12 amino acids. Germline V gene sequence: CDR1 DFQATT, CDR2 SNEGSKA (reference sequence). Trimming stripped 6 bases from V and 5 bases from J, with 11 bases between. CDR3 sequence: CSAMQMDQPQHF. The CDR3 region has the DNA TGCAGTGCCATGCAGATGGATCAGCCCCAGCATTTT.

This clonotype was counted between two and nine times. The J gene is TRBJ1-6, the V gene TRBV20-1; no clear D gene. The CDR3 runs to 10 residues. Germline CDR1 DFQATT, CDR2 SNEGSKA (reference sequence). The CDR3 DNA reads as TGCAGCACGAATGATTCACCCCTCCACTTT. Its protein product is CSTNDSPLHF.

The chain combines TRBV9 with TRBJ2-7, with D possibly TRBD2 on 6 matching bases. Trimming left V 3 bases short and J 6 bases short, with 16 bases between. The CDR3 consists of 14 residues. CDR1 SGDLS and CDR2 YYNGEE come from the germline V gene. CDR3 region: CASSAPWGEAEQYF. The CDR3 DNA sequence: TGTGCCAGCAGCGCCCCCTGGGGGGAGGCCGAGCAGTACTTC.

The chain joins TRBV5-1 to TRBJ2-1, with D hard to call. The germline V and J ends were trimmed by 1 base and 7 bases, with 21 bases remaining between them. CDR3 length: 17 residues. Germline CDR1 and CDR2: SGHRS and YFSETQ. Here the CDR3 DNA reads TGCGCCAGCAGCTTGTTTCCGGTCACCACCAGCTGGAATGAGCAGTTCTTC. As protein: CASSLFPVTTSWNEQFF. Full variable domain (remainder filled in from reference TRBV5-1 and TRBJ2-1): KAGVTQTPRYLIKTRGQQVTLSCSPISGHRSVSWYQQTPGQGLQFLFEYFSETQRNKGNFPGRFSGRQFSNSRSEMNVSTLELGDSALYLCASSLFPVTTSWNEQFFGPGTRLTVL.

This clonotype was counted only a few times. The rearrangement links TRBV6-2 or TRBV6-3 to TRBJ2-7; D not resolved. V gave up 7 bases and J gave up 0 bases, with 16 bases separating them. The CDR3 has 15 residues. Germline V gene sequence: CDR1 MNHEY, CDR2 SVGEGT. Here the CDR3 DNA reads TGTGCCAGCACGAACACCCACCGGAGCTCCTACGAGCAGTACTTC. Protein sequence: CASTNTHRSSYEQYF.

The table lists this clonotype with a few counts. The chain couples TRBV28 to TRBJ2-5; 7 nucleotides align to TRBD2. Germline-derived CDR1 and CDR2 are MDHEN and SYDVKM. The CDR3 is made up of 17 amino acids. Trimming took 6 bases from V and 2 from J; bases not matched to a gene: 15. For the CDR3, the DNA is TGTGCCAGCAGCGACGGGACTATGGTTGCCCAACAAGAGACCCAGTACTTC. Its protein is CASSDGTMVAQQETQYF.

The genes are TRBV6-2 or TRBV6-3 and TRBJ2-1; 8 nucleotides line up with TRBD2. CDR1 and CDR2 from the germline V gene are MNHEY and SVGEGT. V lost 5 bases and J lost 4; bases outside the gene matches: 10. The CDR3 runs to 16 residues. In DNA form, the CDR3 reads TGTGCCAGCAGTCCAGCGGGGGAAAACCCGTACAATGAGCAGTTCTTC. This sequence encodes CASSPAGENPYNEQFF.

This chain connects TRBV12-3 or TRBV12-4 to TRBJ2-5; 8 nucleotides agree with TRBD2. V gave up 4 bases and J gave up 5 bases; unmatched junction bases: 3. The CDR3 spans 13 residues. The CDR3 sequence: CASSSLAAETQYF. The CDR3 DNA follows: TGTGCCAGCAGTTCACTAGCGGCCGAGACCCAGTACTTC.

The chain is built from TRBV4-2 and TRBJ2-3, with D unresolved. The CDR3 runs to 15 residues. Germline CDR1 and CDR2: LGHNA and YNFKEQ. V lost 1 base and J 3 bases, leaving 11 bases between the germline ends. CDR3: CASSQAELTTDTQYF. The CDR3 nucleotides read TGTGCCAGCAGCCAAGCGGAGCTAACTACAGATACGCAGTATTTT.

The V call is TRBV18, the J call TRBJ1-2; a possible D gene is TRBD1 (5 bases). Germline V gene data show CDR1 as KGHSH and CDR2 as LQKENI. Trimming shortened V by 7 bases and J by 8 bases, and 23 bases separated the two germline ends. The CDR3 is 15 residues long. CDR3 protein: CASLKDGTLIEGYTF. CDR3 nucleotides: TGTGCCAGCTTAAAGGACGGGACGTTAATTGAAGGCTACACCTTC.

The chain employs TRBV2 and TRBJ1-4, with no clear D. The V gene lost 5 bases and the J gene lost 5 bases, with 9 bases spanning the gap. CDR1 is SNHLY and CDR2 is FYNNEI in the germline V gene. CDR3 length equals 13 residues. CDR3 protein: CASSYQQNEKLFF. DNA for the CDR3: TGTGCCAGCAGTTATCAACAGAATGAAAAACTGTTTTTT. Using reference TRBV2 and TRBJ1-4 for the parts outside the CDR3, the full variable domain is EPEVTQTPSHQVTQMGQEVILRCVPISNHLYFYWYRQILGQKVEFLVSFYNNEISEKSEIFDDQFSVERPDGSNFTLKIRSTKLEDSAMYFCASSYQQNEKLFFGSGTQLSVL.

CDR3 bases: TGCGCCAGCAGCTTGGCCGGACTAAACAATGAGCAGTTCTTC. This sequence encodes CASSLAGLNNEQFF. The rearrangement links TRBV5-1 to TRBJ2-1, with D possibly being TRBD2 (6 bases). V dropped 0 bases and J dropped 5 bases, with 9 bases sitting between them. The CDR3 runs 14 residues. CDR1 and CDR2 from the germline V gene are SGHRS and YFSETQ.

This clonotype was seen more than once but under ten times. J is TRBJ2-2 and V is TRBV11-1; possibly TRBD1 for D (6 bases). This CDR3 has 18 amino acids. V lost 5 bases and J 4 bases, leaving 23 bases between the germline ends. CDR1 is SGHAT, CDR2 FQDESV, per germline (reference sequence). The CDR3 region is CASSHTALRDIPTGELFF. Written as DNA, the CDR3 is TGTGCCAGCAGCCACACAGCGCTCCGGGACATACCCACCGGGGAGCTGTTTTTT.

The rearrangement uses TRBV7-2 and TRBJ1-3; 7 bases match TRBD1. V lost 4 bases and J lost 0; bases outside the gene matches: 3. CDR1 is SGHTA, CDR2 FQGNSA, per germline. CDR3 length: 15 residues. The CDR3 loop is CASSSGQHSGNTIYF. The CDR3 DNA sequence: TGTGCCAGCAGCTCGGGACAGCACTCTGGAAACACCATATATTTT.

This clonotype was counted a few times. The CDR3 here is CASRSHPGTGGETNYGYTF. CDR3 bases: TGTGCCAGCAGGAGTCATCCCGGGACAGGGGGCGAAACTAACTATGGCTACACCTTC. This chain uses TRBV12-3 or TRBV12-4 with TRBJ1-2; 12 nucleotides line up with TRBD1. CDR3 length: 19 residues. The junction had 14 bases not matched to a gene; V was cut back by 6 bases and J by 0 bases.

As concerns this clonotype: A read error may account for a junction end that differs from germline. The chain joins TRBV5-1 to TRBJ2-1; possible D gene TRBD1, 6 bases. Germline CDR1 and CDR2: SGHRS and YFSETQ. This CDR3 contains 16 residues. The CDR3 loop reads CDSNHGGPGGYNEQFF. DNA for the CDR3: TGCGACAGCAACCATGGGGGCCCCGGCGGCTACAATGAGCAGTTCTTC.

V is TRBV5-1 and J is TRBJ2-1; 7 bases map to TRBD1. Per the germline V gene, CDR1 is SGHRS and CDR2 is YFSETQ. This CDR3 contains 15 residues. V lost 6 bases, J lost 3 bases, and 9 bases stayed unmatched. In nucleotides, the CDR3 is TGCGCCAGCACCGACCGGGACAGAGTCTACAATGAGCAGTTCTTC. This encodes CASTDRDRVYNEQFF.

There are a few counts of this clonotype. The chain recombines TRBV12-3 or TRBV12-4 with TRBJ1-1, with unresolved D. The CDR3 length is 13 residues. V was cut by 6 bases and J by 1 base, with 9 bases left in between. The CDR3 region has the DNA TGTGCCAGCAGATCGACTGAGAACACTGAAGCTTTCTTT. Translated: CASRSTENTEAFF.

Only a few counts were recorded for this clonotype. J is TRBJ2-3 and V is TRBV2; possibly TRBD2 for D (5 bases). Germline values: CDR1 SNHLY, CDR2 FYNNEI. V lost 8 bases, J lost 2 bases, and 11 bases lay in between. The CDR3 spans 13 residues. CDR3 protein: CASQDSSTDTQYF. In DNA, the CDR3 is TGTGCCAGCCAGGACTCCTCCACAGATACGCAGTATTTT.

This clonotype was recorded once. CDR3 residues: CSANLAGSGGASTDTQYF. CDR3 nucleotides: TGCAGTGCTAACCTTGCCGGTAGCGGGGGGGCTAGCACAGATACGCAGTATTTT. J is TRBJ2-3 and V is TRBV20-1, with TRBD2 matching over 11 bases. V shed 4 bases, J shed 0 bases, and the junction held 12 bases outside the gene matches. This CDR3 is 18 amino acids long. CDR1 DFQATT and CDR2 SNEGSKA come from the germline V gene (reference sequence).

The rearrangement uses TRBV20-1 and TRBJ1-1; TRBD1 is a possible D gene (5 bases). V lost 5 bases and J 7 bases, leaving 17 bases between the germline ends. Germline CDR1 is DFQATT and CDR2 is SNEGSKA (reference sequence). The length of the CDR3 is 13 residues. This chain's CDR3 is CSAQSDLRDEAFF. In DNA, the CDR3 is TGCAGTGCTCAGTCGGACCTCAGGGATGAAGCTTTCTTT.

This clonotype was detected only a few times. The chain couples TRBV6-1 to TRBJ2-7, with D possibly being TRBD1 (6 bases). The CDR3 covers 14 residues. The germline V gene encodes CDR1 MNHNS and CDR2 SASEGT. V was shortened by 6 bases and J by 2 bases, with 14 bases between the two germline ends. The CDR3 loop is CASSVIGQTYEQYF. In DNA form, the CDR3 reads TGTGCCAGCAGCGTTATCGGACAGACCTACGAGCAGTACTTC.

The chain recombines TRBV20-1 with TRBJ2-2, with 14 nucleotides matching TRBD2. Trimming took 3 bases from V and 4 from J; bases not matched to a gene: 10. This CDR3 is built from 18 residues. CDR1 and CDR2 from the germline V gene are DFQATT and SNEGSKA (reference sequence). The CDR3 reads CSARSPGLAGVGTGELFF. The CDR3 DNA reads TGCAGTGCTAGGTCCCCGGGACTAGCGGGGGTCGGCACCGGGGAGCTGTTTTTT.

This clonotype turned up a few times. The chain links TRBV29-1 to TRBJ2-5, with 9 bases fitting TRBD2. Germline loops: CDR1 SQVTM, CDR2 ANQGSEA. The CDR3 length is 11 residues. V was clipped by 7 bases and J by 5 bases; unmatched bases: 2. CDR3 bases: TGCAGCGCCGGACTAGCGGAGACCCAGTACTTC. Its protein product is CSAGLAETQYF.